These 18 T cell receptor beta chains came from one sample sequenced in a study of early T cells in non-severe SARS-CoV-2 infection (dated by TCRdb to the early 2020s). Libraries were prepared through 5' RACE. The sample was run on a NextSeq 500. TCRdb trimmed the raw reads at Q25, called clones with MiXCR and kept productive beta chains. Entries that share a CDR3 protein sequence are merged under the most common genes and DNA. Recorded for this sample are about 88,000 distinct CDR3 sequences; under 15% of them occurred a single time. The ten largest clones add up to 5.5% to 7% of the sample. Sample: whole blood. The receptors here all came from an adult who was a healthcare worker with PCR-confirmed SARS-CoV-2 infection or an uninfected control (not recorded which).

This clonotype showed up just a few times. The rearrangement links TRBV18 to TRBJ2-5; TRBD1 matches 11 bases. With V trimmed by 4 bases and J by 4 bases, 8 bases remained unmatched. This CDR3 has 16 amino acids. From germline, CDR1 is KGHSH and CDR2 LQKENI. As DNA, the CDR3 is TGTGCCAGCTCACGCAACCCCGGGACAGGGGGAGAGACCCAGTACTTC. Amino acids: CASSRNPGTGGETQYF.

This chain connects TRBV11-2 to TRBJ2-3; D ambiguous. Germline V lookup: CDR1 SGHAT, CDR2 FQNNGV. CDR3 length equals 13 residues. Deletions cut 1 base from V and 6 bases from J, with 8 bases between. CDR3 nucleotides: TGTGCCAGCAGCTTAGTTGGAGACGATACGCAGTATTTT. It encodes CASSLVGDDTQYF.

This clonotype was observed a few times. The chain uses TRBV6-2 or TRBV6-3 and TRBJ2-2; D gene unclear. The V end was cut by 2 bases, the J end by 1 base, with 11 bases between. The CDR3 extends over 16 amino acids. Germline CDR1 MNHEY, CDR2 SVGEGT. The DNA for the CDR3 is TGTGCCAGCAGTTACCGTCGCCCGGGGAACACCGGGGAGCTGTTTTTT. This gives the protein CASSYRRPGNTGELFF.

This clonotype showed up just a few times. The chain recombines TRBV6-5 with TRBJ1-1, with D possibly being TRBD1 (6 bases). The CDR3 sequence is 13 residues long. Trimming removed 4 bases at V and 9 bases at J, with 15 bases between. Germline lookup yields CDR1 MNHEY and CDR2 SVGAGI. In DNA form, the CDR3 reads TGTGCCAGCAGTTTTTTTGACGGGGGCAAAGCTTTCTTT. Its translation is CASSFFDGGKAFF.

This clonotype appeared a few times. The CDR3 nucleotides are TGTGCCAGCAGCCCCGCGAATGTCAATGAGCAGTTCTTC. It is translated as CASSPANVNEQFF. The chain carries TRBV7-3 and TRBJ2-1; D not certain. Germline V gives CDR1 SGHTA, CDR2 FQGTGA. The CDR3 consists of 13 residues. Trimming stripped 5 bases from V and 6 bases from J, with 11 bases between.

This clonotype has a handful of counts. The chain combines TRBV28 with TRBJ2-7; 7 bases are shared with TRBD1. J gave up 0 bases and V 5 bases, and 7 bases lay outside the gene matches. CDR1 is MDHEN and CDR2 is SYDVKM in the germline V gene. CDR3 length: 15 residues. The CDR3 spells CASSNGQAGSYEQYF. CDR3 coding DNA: TGTGCCAGCAGTAACGGACAGGCGGGCTCCTACGAGCAGTACTTC.

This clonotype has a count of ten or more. The CDR3 reads CASSRTGYNEQFF. DNA of the CDR3: TGTGCCAGCAGTCGGACAGGTTACAATGAGCAGTTCTTC. The rearrangement uses TRBV6-6 and TRBJ2-1; 7 nucleotides align to TRBD1. CDR3 size: 13 residues. After removal of 5 bases from V and 4 bases from J, the junction contained 2 bases not matched to a gene. Germline V gives CDR1 MNHNY, CDR2 SVGAGI (reference sequence).

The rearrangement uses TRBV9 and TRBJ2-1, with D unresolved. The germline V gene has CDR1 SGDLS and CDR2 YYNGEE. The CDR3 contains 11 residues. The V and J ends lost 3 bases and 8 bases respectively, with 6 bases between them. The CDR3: CASSDFDEQFF. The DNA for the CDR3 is TGTGCCAGCAGCGATTTCGATGAGCAGTTCTTC.

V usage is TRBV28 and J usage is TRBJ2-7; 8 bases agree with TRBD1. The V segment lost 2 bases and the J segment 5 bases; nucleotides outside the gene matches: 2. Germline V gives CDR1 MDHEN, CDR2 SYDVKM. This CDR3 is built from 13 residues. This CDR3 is CASSLGQGDEQYF. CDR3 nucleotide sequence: TGTGCCAGCAGTTTAGGACAGGGTGACGAGCAGTACTTC.

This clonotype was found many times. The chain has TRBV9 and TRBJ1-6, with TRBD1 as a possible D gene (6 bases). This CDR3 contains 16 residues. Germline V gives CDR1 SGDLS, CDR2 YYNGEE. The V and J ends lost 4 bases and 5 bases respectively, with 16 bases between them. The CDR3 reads CASSRTPGQDNSPLHF. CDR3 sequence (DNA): TGTGCCAGCAGCCGAACACCGGGACAAGATAATTCACCCCTCCACTTT.

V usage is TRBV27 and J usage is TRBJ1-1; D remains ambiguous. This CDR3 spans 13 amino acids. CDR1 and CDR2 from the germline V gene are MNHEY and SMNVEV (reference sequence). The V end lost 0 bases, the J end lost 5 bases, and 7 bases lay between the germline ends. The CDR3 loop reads CASSLSQWTEAFF. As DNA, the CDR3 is TGTGCCAGCAGTTTATCCCAGTGGACTGAAGCTTTCTTT.

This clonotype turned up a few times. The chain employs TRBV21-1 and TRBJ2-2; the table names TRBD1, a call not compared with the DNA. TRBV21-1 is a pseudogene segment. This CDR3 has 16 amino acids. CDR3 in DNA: TGTGCCAGCAGCAAAAAGACACCCTGGCGGACCGGGGAGCTGTTTTTT. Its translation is CASSKKTPWRTGELFF.

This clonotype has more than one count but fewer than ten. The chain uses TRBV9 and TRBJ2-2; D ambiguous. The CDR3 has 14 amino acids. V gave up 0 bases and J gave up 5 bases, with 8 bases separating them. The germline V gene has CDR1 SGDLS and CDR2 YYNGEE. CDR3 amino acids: CASSVGPSTGELFF. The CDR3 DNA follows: TGTGCCAGCAGCGTAGGACCGAGTACCGGGGAGCTGTTTTTT.

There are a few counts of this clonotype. This chain's CDR3 is CASSRGQGRGETQYF. In nucleotides, the CDR3 is TGTGCCAGCAGCAGGGGACAGGGCAGGGGAGAGACCCAGTACTTC. This chain joins TRBV2 and TRBJ2-5, with 9 bases that match TRBD1. CDR3 length: 15 residues. V was clipped by 6 bases and J by 4 bases; unmatched bases: 9. Looked up from germline, CDR1 is SNHLY and CDR2 is FYNNEI.

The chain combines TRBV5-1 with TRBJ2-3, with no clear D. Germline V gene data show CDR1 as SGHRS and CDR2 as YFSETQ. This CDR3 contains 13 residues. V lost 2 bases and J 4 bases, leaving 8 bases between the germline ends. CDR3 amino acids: CASSLRVADTQYF. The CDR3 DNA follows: TGCGCCAGCAGCTTAAGGGTTGCAGATACGCAGTATTTT.

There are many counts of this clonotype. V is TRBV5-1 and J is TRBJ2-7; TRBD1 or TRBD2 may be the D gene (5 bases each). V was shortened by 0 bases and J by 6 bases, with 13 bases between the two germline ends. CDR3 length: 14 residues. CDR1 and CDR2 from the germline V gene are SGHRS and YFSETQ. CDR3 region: CASSLEGTRLEQYF. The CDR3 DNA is TGCGCCAGCAGCTTGGAAGGGACCCGCCTCGAGCAGTACTTC.

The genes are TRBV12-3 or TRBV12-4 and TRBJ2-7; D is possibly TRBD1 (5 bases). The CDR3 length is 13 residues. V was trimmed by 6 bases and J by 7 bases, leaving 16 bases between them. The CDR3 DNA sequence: TGTGCCAGCAGCGCTACAGGTCCCGGGGAGCAGTACTTC. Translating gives CASSATGPGEQYF.

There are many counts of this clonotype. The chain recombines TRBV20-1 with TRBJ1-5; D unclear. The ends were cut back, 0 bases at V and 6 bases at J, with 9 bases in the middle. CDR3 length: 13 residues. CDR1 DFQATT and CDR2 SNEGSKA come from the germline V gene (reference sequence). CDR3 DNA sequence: TGCAGTGCTAGAGAATTCGCTGGTCAGCCCCAGCATTTT. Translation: CSAREFAGQPQHF.